These 28 T cell receptor beta chains share one sample of origin, sequenced in a study of cytotoxic CD8 clonotypes in ibrutinib-treated CLL. Profiling relied on immunoSEQ multiplex PCR, and the TCRdb table lists in-frame clones only, not all of them. The sample shows 150,000 to 200,000 clones, about four fifths of them seen only once. The sequencing here drew on PBMCs, taken after 24 months of ibrutinib treatment. Receptors were obtained from a human donor with chronic lymphocytic leukemia.

The V gene is TRBV19, the J gene TRBJ2-1, with TRBD1 identical over 8 bases. Trimming took 4 bases from V and 9 from J; bases not matched to a gene: 11. Germline loops: CDR1 LNHDA, CDR2 SQIVND (reference sequence). The CDR3 contains 15 residues. The CDR3 is CASSTGQGANIEQFF. The CDR3 DNA reads TGTGCCAGTAGTACGGGTCAGGGGGCAAATATTGAGCAGTTCTTC.

This clone showed up just once. The chain recombines TRBV5-1 with TRBJ1-1; 8 nucleotides line up with TRBD1. The CDR3 is 13 amino acids. Unmatched junction bases numbered 2, after V lost 3 bases and J lost 4 bases. The germline V gene has CDR1 SGHRS and CDR2 YFSETQ. The chain's CDR3 is CASSSDRVTEAFF. The CDR3 bases are TGCGCCAGCAGCTCGGACAGGGTCACTGAAGCTTTCTTT. Variable domain in full (rest from reference TRBV5-1 and TRBJ1-1): KAGVTQTPRYLIKTRGQQVTLSCSPISGHRSVSWYQQTPGQGLQFLFEYFSETQRNKGNFPGRFSGRQFSNSRSEMNVSTLELGDSALYLCASSSDRVTEAFFGQGTRLTVV.

J is TRBJ2-5 and V is TRBV18; D is ambiguous. Germline V gives CDR1 KGHSH, CDR2 LQKENI. The CDR3 length is 14 residues. Trimming cost V 5 bases and J 1 base, with 11 bases left between them. The CDR3 region has the DNA TGTGCCAGCTCATTAGCTAGAGGCCAAGAGACCCAGTACTTC. This codes for CASSLARGQETQYF.

The chain has TRBV28 and TRBJ2-7; no definite D call. V gave up 8 bases and J gave up 0 bases, with 14 bases separating them. This CDR3 has 14 amino acids. Germline CDR1 is MDHEN and CDR2 is SYDVKM. The CDR3 is CASRPRLSSYEQYF. DNA for the CDR3: TGTGCCAGCCGACCCAGATTGAGCTCCTACGAGCAGTACTTC.

CDR3 bases: TGTGCCAGCAGCGTCGGAAAGAACACTGAAGCTTTCTTT. It codes for CASSVGKNTEAFF. This chain joins TRBV9 and TRBJ1-1; D is undetermined. Germline CDR1 SGDLS, CDR2 YYNGEE. The germline V and J ends were trimmed by 2 bases and 1 base, with 6 bases remaining between them. This CDR3 contains 13 residues.

J is TRBJ1-4 and V is TRBV7-9; D not certain. Trimming stripped 5 bases from V and 8 bases from J, with 9 bases between. The CDR3 is 12 amino acids. Germline assignment: CDR1 SEHNR and CDR2 FQNEAQ (reference sequence). Here the CDR3 DNA reads TGTGCCAGCAGCGCGCTCAACGAAAAACTGTTTTTT. This codes for CASSALNEKLFF.

In its sample, this clone was seen a few times. The chain couples TRBV11-2 to TRBJ2-1; TRBD1 agrees at 8 bases. This CDR3 region has 14 residues. V shed 5 bases and J 7 bases; nucleotides not matched to a gene: 7. The germline V gene encodes CDR1 SGHAT and CDR2 FQNNGV. The CDR3: CASSLRTGTNEQFF. DNA of the CDR3: TGTGCCAGCAGCCTGAGGACAGGGACGAATGAGCAGTTCTTC.

The chain uses TRBV7-2 and TRBJ1-2; D remains ambiguous. Trimming cost V 4 bases and J 5 bases, with 8 bases left between them. The CDR3 spans 12 residues. Germline CDR1 SGHTA, CDR2 FQGNSA. This CDR3 reads CASSSLRYGYTF. CDR3 nucleotide sequence: TGTGCCAGCAGCTCACTCAGATATGGCTACACCTTC.

The table lists this clone with a few counts. The CDR3 loop is CASNTLGTSGQETQYF. The CDR3 coding sequence is TGTGCCAGTAACACTTTGGGGACTAGCGGACAAGAGACCCAGTACTTC. The chain couples TRBV19 to TRBJ2-5, with 11 positions matching TRBD2. Germline V gene data show CDR1 as LNHDA and CDR2 as SQIVND (reference sequence). The CDR3 is 16 amino acids. Trimming removed 7 bases from V and 2 bases from J; junction bases left unmatched: 9. The variable domain in full, with the rest retrieved from reference TRBV19 and TRBJ2-5, is DGGITQSPKYLFRKEGQNVTLSCEQNLNHDAMYWYRQDPGQGLRLIYYSQIVNDFQKGDIAEGYSVSREKKESFPLTVTSAQKNPTAFYLCASNTLGTSGQETQYFGPGTRLLVL.

The chain recombines TRBV11-2 with TRBJ2-1; D gene unclear. CDR3 length: 13 amino acids. CDR1 and CDR2 (germline): SGHAT, FQNNGV. V gave up 1 base and J gave up 7 bases, with 8 bases separating them. In nucleotides, the CDR3 is TGTGCCAGCAGCTTAGGGCCTTTGAATGAGCAGTTCTTC. The encoded protein is CASSLGPLNEQFF.

V and J are TRBV7-9 and TRBJ2-1, with no clear D. The CDR3 covers 11 residues. Germline CDR1 and CDR2: SEHNR and FQNEAQ (reference sequence). Trimming stripped 0 bases from V and 10 bases from J, with 4 bases between. As DNA, the CDR3 is TGTGCCAGCAGCTTAGCGCTGGAGCAGTTCTTC. It is translated as CASSLALEQFF.

The CDR3 is CASSPGLIVNTEAFF. For the CDR3, the DNA is TGTGCCAGCTCACCAGGACTGATCGTGAACACTGAAGCTTTCTTT. The chain uses TRBV18 and TRBJ1-1; D not certain. Germline CDR1 reads KGHSH; CDR2 reads LQKENI. The CDR3 has 15 amino acids. The germline V and J ends were trimmed by 2 bases and 0 bases, with 10 bases remaining between them.

The chain recombines TRBV7-2 with TRBJ1-2; possible D gene TRBD1, 6 bases. Germline V gene sequence: CDR1 SGHTA, CDR2 FQGNSA. Trimming shortened V by 8 bases and J by 5 bases, and 15 bases separated the two germline ends. The CDR3 has 13 residues. The CDR3 DNA follows: TGTGCCAGCGATTATACAGGGCAGTATGGCTACACCTTC. This codes for CASDYTGQYGYTF.

The chain is built from TRBV11-2 and TRBJ2-7; 13 bases match TRBD2. Germline values: CDR1 SGHAT, CDR2 FQNNGV. This CDR3 region has 13 residues. V shed 5 bases, J shed 6 bases, and the junction held 1 base outside the gene matches. The CDR3 DNA is TGTGCCAGCAGCCGGACTAGCGGGAGCGAGCAGTACTTC. Protein product: CASSRTSGSEQYF.

J is TRBJ1-1 and V is TRBV7-2, with a possible D match to TRBD1 (6 bases). V lost 4 bases and J lost 0, with 9 bases in between. The CDR3 contains 14 residues. Germline CDR1 is SGHTA and CDR2 is FQGNSA. The CDR3 sequence is CASSSDRLNTEAFF. CDR3 nucleotide sequence: TGTGCCAGCAGCTCGGACAGATTGAACACTGAAGCTTTCTTT.

This sequence joins TRBV7-2 and TRBJ2-5; 9 bases fit TRBD1. This CDR3 is built from 15 residues. Per germline, CDR1 SGHTA and CDR2 FQGNSA. J gave up 5 bases and V 5 bases, and 9 bases lay outside the gene matches. The CDR3 region is CASSKRTGEGETQYF. CDR3 coding DNA: TGTGCCAGCAGCAAACGGACAGGGGAGGGGGAGACCCAGTACTTC.

The CDR3: CASSLAATGSGANVLTF. Here the CDR3 DNA reads TGTGCCAGCAGCTTAGCAGCAACTGGCTCTGGGGCCAACGTCCTGACTTTC. The V and J genes are TRBV7-2 and TRBJ2-6; D is uncertain. The germline V and J ends were trimmed by 0 bases and 0 bases, with 9 bases remaining between them. The germline V gene has CDR1 SGHTA and CDR2 FQGNSA. CDR3 size: 17 residues.

The chain employs TRBV28 and TRBJ2-7, with 7 bases lining up with TRBD2. The germline V gene encodes CDR1 MDHEN and CDR2 SYDVKM. J was trimmed by 5 bases and V by 5 bases; bases with no gene match: 15. The length of the CDR3 is 16 residues. The CDR3 DNA reads as TGTGCCAGCAGTGTGCTCCTGGGGGGGATGAGGGACGAGCAGTACTTC. Residues: CASSVLLGGMRDEQYF.

For the CDR3, the DNA is TGTGCAAGTGGGGAGGACAGGGTTGGGAACTATGGCTACACCTTC. As protein: CASGEDRVGNYGYTF. The chain has TRBV6-1 and TRBJ1-2; 8 nucleotides line up with TRBD1. The CDR3 runs 15 residues. CDR1 and CDR2 from the germline V gene are MNHNS and SASEGT.

The chain combines TRBV28 with TRBJ1-5; D perhaps matches TRBD1 (6 bases). The germline gives CDR1 MDHEN, CDR2 SYDVKM. CDR3 length: 14 residues. The V gene lost 6 bases and the J gene lost 4 bases, with 13 bases spanning the gap. This chain's CDR3 is CASRQQGGNQPQHF. The CDR3 DNA follows: TGTGCCAGCAGACAACAGGGAGGTAATCAGCCCCAGCATTTT.

This clone was detected only once. The rearrangement joins TRBV7-2 to TRBJ1-5; D not resolved. The CDR3 consists of 14 residues. Trimming cost V 3 bases and J 5 bases, with 11 bases left between them. CDR1 and CDR2 from the germline V gene are SGHTA and FQGNSA. The CDR3 region has the DNA TGTGCCAGCAGCTTGCGGTGGGGTGATCAGCCCCAGCATTTT. Translated: CASSLRWGDQPQHF.

This clone has just one count. This chain links TRBV19 with TRBJ1-5; the D gene is possibly TRBD1 (6 bases). Per germline, CDR1 LNHDA and CDR2 SQIVND (reference sequence). V was clipped by 4 bases and J by 5 bases, with 9 bases between them. The CDR3 is 13 amino acids. The CDR3 sequence is CASSRAGDQPQHF. The CDR3 DNA reads TGTGCCAGTAGTAGGGCAGGGGATCAGCCCCAGCATTTT.

J is TRBJ1-5 and V is TRBV15, with 11 bases lining up with TRBD1. In germline, CDR1 is LNHNV, CDR2 YYDKDF (reference sequence). This CDR3 spans 15 amino acids. Losses at the gene ends were 9 bases for V and 6 bases for J; bases not matched to a gene: 10. CDR3 nucleotides: TGTGCCACAAGCCCGGGACAGGGGGGTACTCAGCCCCAGCATTTT. Translating it yields CATSPGQGGTQPQHF.

J is TRBJ2-7 and V is TRBV6-1, with D tentatively TRBD2 (5 bases). From germline, CDR1 is MNHNS and CDR2 SASEGT. The V end lost 1 base, the J end lost 4 bases, and 11 bases lay between the germline ends. The CDR3 length is 14 residues. The CDR3 region has the DNA TGTGCCAGCAGTGAAGGAGGGCTCGGTTACGAGCAGTACTTC. Translating it yields CASSEGGLGYEQYF.

This sequence joins TRBV6-5 and TRBJ2-1, with D tentatively TRBD2 (5 bases). The CDR3 contains 16 residues. V was shortened by 2 bases and J by 0 bases, with 11 bases between the two germline ends. CDR1 and CDR2 (germline): MNHEY, SVGAGI. The CDR3 nucleotides read TGTGCCAGCAGTTACCTCGGCACTAGCTCCTACAATGAGCAGTTCTTC. Translating gives CASSYLGTSSYNEQFF.

There are a few counts of this clone. This chain links TRBV6-5 with TRBJ1-2; D perhaps matches TRBD1 (5 bases). The CDR3 totals 12 residues. Trimming took 6 bases from V and 3 from J, leaving 8 bases between them. Germline CDR1 is MNHEY and CDR2 is SVGAGI. In DNA form, the CDR3 reads TGTGCCAGCAGAACAGGATACTATGGCTACACCTTC. Translation: CASRTGYYGYTF.

CDR3 nucleotides: TGTGCCAGCAGCTTTCCTAACAATGAGCAGTTCTTC. Its translation: CASSFPNNEQFF. The chain combines TRBV11-1 with TRBJ2-1; no reliable D call. Trimming removed 3 bases from V and 5 bases from J, with 5 bases in between. CDR1 and CDR2 from the germline V gene are SGHAT and FQDESV (reference sequence). The CDR3 length is 12 residues.

The chain uses TRBV5-8 and TRBJ1-1; 12 positions match TRBD1. The CDR3 extends over 17 amino acids. The V gene's germline CDR1 is SGHTS and CDR2 YDEGEE. Trimming took 3 bases from V and 8 from J; bases not matched to a gene: 14. The DNA of the CDR3 is TGTGCCAGCAGCTATAGGCCCGGGACAGGGGGCGCGACCGAAGCTTTCTTT. Translating it yields CASSYRPGTGGATEAFF.